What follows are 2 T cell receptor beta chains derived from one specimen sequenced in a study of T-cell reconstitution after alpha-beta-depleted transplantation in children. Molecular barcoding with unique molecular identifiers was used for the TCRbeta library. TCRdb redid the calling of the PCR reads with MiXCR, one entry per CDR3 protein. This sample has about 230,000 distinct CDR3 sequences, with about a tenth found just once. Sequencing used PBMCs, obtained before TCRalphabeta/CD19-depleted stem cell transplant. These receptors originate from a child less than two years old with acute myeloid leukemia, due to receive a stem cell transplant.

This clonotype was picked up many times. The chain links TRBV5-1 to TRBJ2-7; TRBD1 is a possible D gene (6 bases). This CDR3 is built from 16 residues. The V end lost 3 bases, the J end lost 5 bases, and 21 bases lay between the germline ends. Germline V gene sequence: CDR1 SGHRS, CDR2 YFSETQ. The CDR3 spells CASSSNRVDRSDEQYF. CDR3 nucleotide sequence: TGCGCCAGCAGCTCGAATCGGGTGGACAGATCAGACGAGCAGTACTTC. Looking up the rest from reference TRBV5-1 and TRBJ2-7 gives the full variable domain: KAGVTQTPRYLIKTRGQQVTLSCSPISGHRSVSWYQQTPGQGLQFLFEYFSETQRNKGNFPGRFSGRQFSNSRSEMNVSTLELGDSALYLCASSSNRVDRSDEQYFGPGTRLTVT.

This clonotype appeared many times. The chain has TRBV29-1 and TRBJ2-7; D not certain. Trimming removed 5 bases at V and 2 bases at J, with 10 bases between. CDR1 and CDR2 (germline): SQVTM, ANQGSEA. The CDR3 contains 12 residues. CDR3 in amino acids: CSVSTGPYEQYF. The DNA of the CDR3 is TGCAGCGTTAGTACGGGTCCCTACGAGCAGTACTTC.